One T cell receptor (beta chain) is described in this entry. The target of this receptor is not known. Base qualities are not provided; no much larger clone lies one nucleotide away. The data were taken from a study of cytomegalovirus exposure and HLA in healthy donors (dated by TCRdb to 2017 to 2019). Regarding the study in general: According to an earlier analysis of a few hundred of the donors, about 179 million T cells yielded 100 million or so unique TCR beta sequences and around 300 Gb of sequence data. Roughly 300 gigabases of sequencing data and roughly 81 million unique TCR sequences made up an early release that covered around 640 HLA-typed donors. Of the approximately 370 genotyped donors, 75% to 85% were placed in the genetic ancestry cluster associated with self-reported Caucasian donors. The study aimed to test whether signatures of past pathogen exposure could be identified by cataloging public T cell receptors. The T cell repertoires of roughly 660 subjects were profiled by immunosequencing and related to cytomegalovirus serostatus. In addition to the first cohort of hundreds of subjects, a separate validation cohort of 120 different subjects was used. To predict cytomegalovirus infection status, the study brought together high-throughput TCR immunosequencing, statistical association of individual TCRs with disease status, and machine learning. A later analysis re-analyzed previously published TCR beta repertoires from roughly 600 donors and added high-resolution HLA genotyping to study TCR occurrence patterns. Rather than using new phenotypic data, the later analysis identified candidate immune exposures from TCR beta sequences and from how often those sequences occurred across donors. An earlier analysis of 450 to 750 of the donors used high-throughput TCR beta sequencing to judge whether each TCR beta V gene segment behaved as functional or pseudogenic. Donor age, sex, ethnicity and CMV serostatus were compiled alongside the repertoire data. Genome-wide SNP genotypes for about 55% of the roughly 670 donors were used in a later genetic analysis, which treated that subset as a discovery cohort. Every discovery cohort repertoire had been produced on one sequencing platform. HLA typing included class I and class II loci at four-digit resolution. Typing coverage varied by locus: 629-630 donors for A, B, C, DRB1 and DQB1; approximately 500 for DQA1; more than 600 for DPA1; about 450 for DPB1. Several DR-DQ haplotypes were handled as single units for association and clustering because linkage in the cohort was strong. Among roughly 400 genotyped donors of the cohort, an average of around 240,000 unique TCR beta nucleotide sequences were sequenced per donor, around 18% of them non-productive.

In total, about 650 healthy bone marrow donors made up the cohort. At the time of sampling, every cohort member was nominally healthy, though immune exposures that went unrecorded were likely present. The donor tested CMV seropositive, placing the donor among the 290 or so seropositive members of the cohort. A peripheral blood sample was collected from each donor, and TCR beta sequencing was performed on peripheral blood mononuclear cells. The Qiagen DNeasy Blood Extraction Kit was used to extract genomic DNA from the blood cell samples. Library generation was performed with the immunoSEQ multiplex PCR assay. A mixture of 60 forward primers for TCR Vbeta segments and 13 reverse primers for TCR Jbeta segments was used in the multiplex PCR. A multiplex PCR assay on genomic DNA amplified the CDR3 region of rearranged TCR beta genes. The Illumina HiSeq System was used to sequence the amplified TCR beta libraries as 87-base-pair reads. The original methods were these. A later analysis tallied approximately 87 million unique TCR beta chains across the 666 repertoires, and approximately 12 million of those chains were shared by two or more donors. To remove PCR and sequencing errors, raw reads were error-corrected and collapsed into unique sequences using a nearest-neighbor algorithm that merged closely related sequences. To assign V, D and J gene segments, CDR3 sequences were aligned to IMGT reference sequences. For a sequence to be retained, a match of at least six nucleotides was required to both a V gene segment and a J gene segment. A rearrangement was called productive if the CDR3 had no stop codons and remained in frame with V and J, and every other rearrangement was called non-productive. CDR3 was defined according to IMGT convention as the region running from the second conserved V-encoded cysteine to the conserved J-encoded phenylalanine. The earlier analysis of 500 to 650 of the donors excluded any sequence lacking an unambiguous match to a single V gene segment. In an earlier analysis of about 590 of the donors, a V segment was called functional when productive rearrangements were above 56.7%, and segregating when the standard deviation between donors exceeded 5%. A statistical classification framework was built to diagnose cytomegalovirus status from the catalog of TCR beta chain sequences. In a later analysis, V and J genes were assigned by comparing TCR nucleotide sequences against IMGT/GENE-DB human TR gene sequences. The TCRdist pipeline was used in a later analysis to assign CDR3 sequences and most-parsimonious VDJ recombination scenarios. In a later analysis, each TCR beta chain was defined by its CDR3 amino acid sequence together with its V-gene family, and reads without a unique V-gene family were excluded. In a later analysis, 450 to 600 highly shared, low-generation-probability nucleotide sequences were removed to address suspected cross-contamination and a sequencing artifact. In a later analysis, a clonal expansion index was calculated for each public chain from normalized within-repertoire ranks of inferred template counts. In a later analysis, generation probabilities were computed with a VDJ recombination model fitted to out-of-frame rearrangements, and the resulting probabilities were checked against IGoR. A later analysis scored TCR-TCR, TCR-HLA and TCR-CMV co-occurrence with hypergeometric tests, applying a repertoire-size bias correction to TCR pairs. A later analysis estimated false discovery rates by permuting HLA or CMV assignments 20 times. In a later analysis, co-occurring TCRs were grouped using DBSCAN, with TCRdist sequence similarity added in when clustering inside HLA-allele-positive subsets. Repertoires with fewer than 30,000 or more than 120,000 public chains, plus five repertoires with anomalous nucleotide sharing, were excluded from co-occurrence clustering. Entries here come from immuneACCESS through TCRdb and include only in-frame sequences with V and J called. Some clones fail to appear in such tables; in the studies checked, an unresolved V gene covers under half of the shortfall, and the cause of the remainder is unknown. V and J calls plus clone size are reproduced from that table; the DNA served to infer D and trimming. The sample table contains roughly 180,000 clones; only one count was recorded for 60% to 80% of them. About 13% of the sample belongs to the ten largest clones.

The CDR3 measures 17 amino acids from cysteine to phenylalanine. Of the read, only the CDR3 DNA is kept; its 51 bases are in frame from base 1. The germline V gene sets CDR1 to SGHAT and CDR2 to FQNNGV. V gives up 2 bases and J gives up 4 bases, and the segment between their germline ends measures 18 bases. The study at large found these results: In a later genetic analysis, a missense DCLRE1C variant was associated with V-gene and J-gene trimming of TCR beta chains, and the association was replicated in an independent cohort. In vitro tests confirmed that a few of the cytomegalovirus-associated TCR beta chains recognize cytomegalovirus antigens. Most TCR sequences were observed very rarely across donors, whereas some public TCRs were present in many individuals. A further reported finding was that TCR beta sequences accurately predicted the HLA-A and HLA-B alleles for most subjects in the first cohort. A group of highly shared sequence variants was considered likely to be a technical artifact of the sequencing pipeline. This cohort had only TCR beta chains sequenced, and the lack of alpha or paired-chain data limited which features could be detected. A total of about 150 TCR beta chains were listed by the study as associated with cytomegalovirus. In an earlier analysis of about 550 of the donors, most TCR beta V segments were observed in productive rearrangements about 87% or about 30% of the time, broadly matching IMGT annotations. Because the 87-base-pair reads could not distinguish some IMGT-functional V segments, including TRBV6-2 and TRBV6-3, those segments were excluded. A later analysis associated 15,000 to 20,000 TCR beta sequences with specific HLA alleles at a false discovery rate of 0.05. In a later analysis, the rate of TCR association differed among HLA loci, with DRB1 alleles having the most associated TCRs and HLA-C alleles having the fewest. In a later analysis, HLA-associated TCR beta chains were found to be more clonally expanded and to have lower generation probabilities than equally common non-associated chains. In a later genetic analysis, fewer N-insertions in productive TCRs were reported among donors in an Asian-associated ancestry cluster than the 666-donor mean. The authors suggested that the approach could potentially be generalized to other disease states and immunological phenotypes. Cytomegalovirus status was reported to be diagnosed by the classifier with high specificity and sensitivity in both the original and validation cohorts. When HLA alleles, especially DR and DQ, strongly co-occurred, attributing TCR associations to individual alleles was difficult. Correlated functional status among segregating V segments might be attributable to linkage disequilibrium, but an unknown experimental factor could not be ruled out. A later analysis reported that several top co-occurrence clusters appeared linked to parvovirus B19, influenza, CMV and Epstein-Barr virus. Immune exposure information for the cohort was limited to CMV serostatus. Some 15 rarely observed V segments, including chromosome 9 orphons, were excluded from the earlier analysis of a few hundred of the donors because counts were too low. Because HLA typing was unavailable for some donors at each locus, only the typed subset was used in association tests. A later analysis found that most CMV-associated TCR beta chains appeared HLA-restricted, with HLA associations seemingly driven largely by CMV exposure. Sequencing depth was assumed to be roughly uniform across donors in the presence/absence analyses, though that assumption may not hold.

Recombination joined TRBV11-2 with TRBJ2-1, with the D gene not confidently named. The origin of this receptor is a woman aged 45-65 years in good health and CMV-seropositive. Sequencing used PBMCs. The nucleotide sequence reads TGTGCCAGCAGCTTATTCAATTTGAGGTCTAAATACAATGAGCAGTTCTTC. This gives the protein CASSLFNLRSKYNEQFF.